The rows below give T cell receptor beta chains drawn from one sample of a study of Ad26.COV2.S vaccination and SARS-CoV-2 variants. Some clones are missing from TCRdb's copy, which holds only in-frame ones; the method was immunoSEQ multiplex PCR. The repertoire includes approximately 480,000 clones, around 85% of them detected once, and 10% to 15% sits in the top ten. The material was peripheral blood, obtained in a trial of Ad26.COV2.S vaccine versus placebo. These receptors came from a person between 18 and 60 years old who received the Ad26.COV2.S COVID-19 vaccine or a placebo. Each CDR3 is given with its conserved first and last residue.

J,V,CDR3
TRBJ2-3,TRBV2,CASRRDLSIYTQYF
TRBJ1-1,TRBV21-1,CASSKKGEGTEAFF
TRBJ1-6,TRBV7-8,CASSLEGVSPLHF
TRBJ1-6,TRBV30,CAWSVGTGGHSPLHF
TRBJ2-1,TRBV28,CASSVSGRAYNEQFF
TRBJ2-1,TRBV19,CASSTLRGQGNNEQFF
TRBJ1-2,TRBV29-1,CSVRKQGAPTNYGYTF
TRBJ2-3,TRBV3-1/TRBV3-2,CASSQDRSRGRGSTDTQYF
TRBJ1-1,TRBV5-5,CASSLDPNYRDSAFF
TRBJ1-5,TRBV28,CASRMGGLGQPQHF
TRBJ1-6,TRBV2,CASKARDSSYNSPLHF
TRBJ2-3,TRBV9,CASSVEGGKDTQYF
TRBJ2-5,TRBV6-2/TRBV6-3,CASSYAGPQETQYF
TRBJ1-2,TRBV7-9,CASSKRAEDGYTF
TRBJ2-7,TRBV11-3,CASSLSSGSGPYEQYF
TRBJ1-3,TRBV28,CASSLSIGPSSGNTIYF
TRBJ1-2,TRBV6-2/TRBV6-3,CASSVTGGYGYTF
TRBJ2-2,TRBV27,CASSFLAGVAGTGELFF
TRBJ1-4,TRBV7-2,CASSLDGTGKLFF
TRBJ1-4,TRBV20-1,CSASPRAGYGFEKLFF
TRBJ2-2,TRBV11-2,CASKPGHNTGELFF
TRBJ2-3,TRBV6-5,CASRSSSGGDTQYF
TRBJ2-6,TRBV5-5,CASSFEGPGANVLTF
TRBJ2-7,TRBV7-9,CASSSTLRVIEQYF
TRBJ1-1,TRBV5-4,CASSLVIGGANTEAFF
TRBJ1-4,TRBV3-1/TRBV3-2,CASGQGGEKLFF
TRBJ2-3,TRBV6-2/TRBV6-3,CASSYKDTQYF
TRBJ2-7,TRBV15,CATSSGQRDYEQYF
TRBJ2-1,TRBV19,CASSPSRLAGGPGEQFF
TRBJ2-5,TRBV6-6,CASSSGVYQETQYF
TRBJ2-4,TRBV5-4,CASSFGTGSNIQYF
TRBJ1-6,TRBV5-6,CASERGRGNSPLHF
TRBJ1-1,TRBV6-2/TRBV6-3,CASSYSKTEAFF
TRBJ1-2,TRBV19,CASSAFPGTSDGGYTF
TRBJ1-1,TRBV19,CASQEGGLLRGTSFF
TRBJ1-2,TRBV4-2,CASSQGQGAGEGYTF
TRBJ1-3,TRBV10-3,CAISPGRDSGNTIYF
TRBJ1-2,TRBV29-1,CSVEYSGYTF
TRBJ2-7,TRBV7-2,CASSRWGTTYEQYF
TRBJ2-3,TRBV5-6,CASSLVRDTLSTDTQYF
TRBJ1-6,TRBV5-1,CASSLSGPGSYNSPLHF
TRBJ1-2,TRBV28,CASSLRASSIGYTF
TRBJ1-6,TRBV6-1,CASSEPVGDWYYNSPLHF
TRBJ2-7,TRBV27,CASSSRSSGHEQYF
TRBJ1-1,TRBV6-1,CASSEWAGAEAFF
TRBJ1-1,TRBV12-3/TRBV12-4,CASSLDANTEAFF
TRBJ2-4,TRBV3-1/TRBV3-2,CASSPVRSLAKNIQYF
TRBJ2-7,TRBV28,CASSPPSGSYEQYF
TRBJ2-3,TRBV5-4,CASSLGQAADTQYF
TRBJ1-2,TRBV6-5,CASSYSDRGGYTF
TRBJ2-1,TRBV2,CASTRWGVNEQFF
TRBJ1-1,TRBV12-3/TRBV12-4,CASSFRGPAFF